These T cell receptor beta chains were read from a single sample in a study of T cells in Graves' hyperthyroidism and ophthalmopathy. TCRdb analysed the multiplex PCR reads with MiXCR anew, one entry per CDR3 protein. The sample carries approximately 400,000 distinct CDR3 sequences, about 14% recorded once. The sample consisted of blood. Receptor source: a woman younger than 45 with Graves' ophthalmopathy. The CDR3 runs from the conserved cysteine through the conserved F or W. The D gene is left open where the match is weak. A row's size may be missing; if present it is once, few, many or a size class.

CDR3nt: TGTGCCAGCCGGACAGGGGGTCAGCCCCAGCATTTT
CDR3aa: CASRTGGQPQHF
abundance: few
len: 12
d_gene: TRBD1
j_gene: TRBJ1-5
v_gene: TRBV28

CDR3nt: TGCGCCAGCAGCGCCGGGACAGCTACTAATGAGCAGTTCTTC
CDR3aa: CASSAGTATNEQFF
abundance: few
len: 14
d_gene: TRBD1
j_gene: TRBJ2-1
v_gene: TRBV5-1

CDR3nt: TGTGCCTGGAGTCAACAGGGGGCGCGGGAAAAACTGTTTTTT
CDR3aa: CAWSQQGAREKLFF
abundance: many
len: 14
d_gene: TRBD1
j_gene: TRBJ1-4
v_gene: TRBV30

CDR3nt: TGTGCCACCAGTGATTCCAGACAGGCATCCAATCAGCCCCAGCATTTT
CDR3aa: CATSDSRQASNQPQHF
abundance: many
len: 16
d_gene: NA
j_gene: TRBJ1-5
v_gene: TRBV24-1

CDR3nt: TGCAGAGTTTGGATGAACACTGAAGCTTTCTTT
CDR3aa: CRVWMNTEAFF
abundance: few
len: 11
d_gene: NA
j_gene: TRBJ1-1
v_gene: TRBV20-1

CDR3nt: TGCAGTGTTCCCCGGGGGGTCAGGGCAATCTCCTACGAGCAGTACTTC
CDR3aa: CSVPRGVRAISYEQYF
abundance: many
len: 16
d_gene: TRBD2
j_gene: TRBJ2-7
v_gene: TRBV20-1

CDR3nt: TGTGCCAGCAGCCAAGATCTGGGGCAGTTCTACGAGCAGTACTTC
CDR3aa: CASSQDLGQFYEQYF
abundance: NA
len: 15
d_gene: NA
j_gene: TRBJ2-7
v_gene: TRBV14

CDR3nt: TGTGCCAGCAGCCAGGGTGGGGGCACTGGCACCCTCCACTTT
CDR3aa: CASSQGGGTGTLHF
abundance: many
len: 14
d_gene: NA
j_gene: TRBJ1-6
v_gene: TRBV12-3/TRBV12-4

CDR3nt: TGTGCCAGCGGCACTGACACTGAAGCTTTCTTT
CDR3aa: CASGTDTEAFF
abundance: many
len: 11
d_gene: NA
j_gene: TRBJ1-1
v_gene: TRBV6-1

CDR3nt: TGTGCCAGCAGTTATCCATCGACTAGCGGGCACACCGGGGAGCTGTTTTTT
CDR3aa: CASSYPSTSGHTGELFF
abundance: many
len: 17
d_gene: TRBD2
j_gene: TRBJ2-2
v_gene: TRBV6-9

CDR3nt: TGTGCCAGCTCACCACGGACTGATGGCTACACCTTC
CDR3aa: CASSPRTDGYTF
abundance: many
len: 12
d_gene: NA
j_gene: TRBJ1-2
v_gene: TRBV18

CDR3nt: TGCAGTGCTAGGGGGAAGGGAGGGTTCTCCTACGAGCAGTACTTC
CDR3aa: CSARGKGGFSYEQYF
abundance: NA
len: 15
d_gene: TRBD2
j_gene: TRBJ2-7
v_gene: TRBV20-1

CDR3nt: TGTGCCAGCTCACCAAGGGGAAGAGAGACCCAGTACTTC
CDR3aa: CASSPRGRETQYF
abundance: many
len: 13
d_gene: NA
j_gene: TRBJ2-5
v_gene: TRBV18

CDR3nt: TGTGCCAGCAGGGGACAGGGGTCGAATGGCTACACCTTC
CDR3aa: CASRGQGSNGYTF
abundance: many
len: 13
d_gene: TRBD1
j_gene: TRBJ1-2
v_gene: TRBV27

CDR3nt: TGTGCCGTGCGGGATGGACAGGGCTCCTACGAGCAGTACTTC
CDR3aa: CAVRDGQGSYEQYF
abundance: many
len: 14
d_gene: TRBD1
j_gene: TRBJ2-7
v_gene: TRBV2

CDR3nt: TGTGCCACCACCGAAGACAGGGGGCGAAACTATGGCTACACCTTC
CDR3aa: CATTEDRGRNYGYTF
abundance: once
len: 15
d_gene: TRBD1
j_gene: TRBJ1-2
v_gene: TRBV15

CDR3nt: TGCGCCAGCAGCCATCGGGGGGATAAGATTGCCGGGGAGCTGTTTTTT
CDR3aa: CASSHRGDKIAGELFF
abundance: few
len: 16
d_gene: TRBD2
j_gene: TRBJ2-2
v_gene: TRBV4-1

CDR3nt: TGTGCCAGCAGTTTCCACGGGCAAAATTCACCCCTCCACTTT
CDR3aa: CASSFHGQNSPLHF
abundance: few
len: 14
d_gene: NA
j_gene: TRBJ1-6
v_gene: TRBV6-1

CDR3nt: TGTGCCAGCAGTGAGGACAGGGATGAAGTCTACGAGCAGTACTTC
CDR3aa: CASSEDRDEVYEQYF
abundance: many
len: 15
d_gene: TRBD1
j_gene: TRBJ2-7
v_gene: TRBV2

CDR3nt: TGTGCCAGCAGGGGAACAGGGGTTGAGCAGTTCTTC
CDR3aa: CASRGTGVEQFF
abundance: NA
len: 12
d_gene: TRBD1
j_gene: TRBJ2-1
v_gene: TRBV25-1